Listed here are 20 T cell receptor beta chains from one sample, sequenced in a study of tumour-infiltrating T cells in Burkitt lymphoma. TCRdb's copy holds only in-frame clones and misses some; the assay was immunoSEQ multiplex PCR. Seen here are 14,000 or so clones, over 30% observed once, and the top ten hold roughly 6.2%. The material sequenced was tumor tissue. The receptors derive from a human donor with diffuse large B-cell lymphoma.

J is TRBJ2-5 and V is TRBV7-8; 14 nucleotides match TRBD2. The germline V gene encodes CDR1 SGHVS and CDR2 FQNEAQ. The CDR3 covers 15 residues. V dropped 1 base and J dropped 8; count of bases not matched to a gene: 3. This chain's CDR3 is CASSLGGLAGVTQYF. For the CDR3, the DNA is TGTGCCAGCAGCTTAGGGGGACTAGCGGGAGTTACCCAGTACTTC.

The chain combines TRBV25-1 with TRBJ1-2; D perhaps matches TRBD1 (5 bases). The CDR3 has 14 residues. Trimming stripped 6 bases from V and 0 bases from J, with 11 bases between. Germline CDR1 MGHDK, CDR2 SYGVNS. CDR3 nucleotides: TGTGCCAGCAGGTCAGACAGAGCTAACTATGGCTACACCTTC. Translating it yields CASRSDRANYGYTF.

This chain uses TRBV19 with TRBJ2-1, with unresolved D. Trimming took off 7 bases at V and 0 bases at J, with 10 bases between the two ends. The V gene's germline CDR1 is LNHDA and CDR2 SQIVND (reference sequence). CDR3 size: 14 residues. The CDR3 nucleotides read TGTGCCAGTAAGATGAGAGGCTCCTACAATGAGCAGTTCTTC. Protein: CASKMRGSYNEQFF.

By proportion, this clone is medium-sized. The CDR3 DNA is TGTGCCAGCAGCGTAAGACTAGCGGGAGGGTTAGTTGAGCAGTTCTTC. It specifies CASSVRLAGGLVEQFF. This chain uses TRBV9 with TRBJ2-1, with TRBD2 identical over 14 bases. Germline values: CDR1 SGDLS, CDR2 YYNGEE. J was trimmed by 9 bases and V by 1 base; bases with no gene match: 6. The CDR3 runs to 16 residues.

This clone was seen more than once but under ten times. The chain is built from TRBV19 and TRBJ2-1; D perhaps matches TRBD2 (5 bases). Germline CDR1 LNHDA, CDR2 SQIVND (reference sequence). CDR3 size: 12 residues. Trimming took 9 bases from V and 11 from J, leaving 17 bases between them. CDR3: CASSRSGTKQFF. CDR3 DNA sequence: TGTGCCAGCTCTAGAAGCGGAACTAAGCAGTTCTTC.

The CDR3 sequence is CASSPGLGLAGEDEQFF. In nucleotides, the CDR3 is TGTGCCAGCAGTCCCGGGTTGGGACTAGCGGGAGAGGATGAGCAGTTCTTC. The chain joins TRBV4-2 to TRBJ2-1; TRBD2 agrees at 14 bases. Germline CDR1 LGHNA, CDR2 YNFKEQ. This CDR3 is built from 17 residues. J gave up 8 bases and V 6 bases, and 12 bases lay outside the gene matches.

The count of this clone is one. J is TRBJ1-4 and V is TRBV18; 12 nucleotides align to TRBD1. Trimming took 4 bases from V and 0 from J; bases not matched to a gene: 3. Germline V lookup: CDR1 KGHSH, CDR2 LQKENI. The CDR3 contains 17 residues. DNA of the CDR3: TGTGCCAGCTCACAGGGACAGGGGGCCGCAACTAATGAAAAACTGTTTTTT. Amino acids: CASSQGQGAATNEKLFF.

The chain employs TRBV7-2 and TRBJ2-5; TRBD1 agrees at 10 bases. With V trimmed by 5 bases and J by 5 bases, 2 bases remained unmatched. CDR3 length: 13 amino acids. Germline V gene data show CDR1 as SGHTA and CDR2 as FQGNSA. CDR3 sequence reads: CASSTGQGETQYF. In DNA form, the CDR3 reads TGTGCCAGCAGCACGGGACAGGGGGAGACCCAGTACTTC.

The chain links TRBV18 to TRBJ1-2; D is uncertain. The CDR3 covers 12 residues. Germline-derived CDR1 and CDR2 are KGHSH and LQKENI. The V end lost 2 bases, the J end lost 3 bases, and 4 bases lay between the germline ends. CDR3: CASSPLDYGYTF. Here the CDR3 DNA reads TGTGCCAGCTCACCATTGGACTATGGCTACACCTTC.

In its sample, this clone is medium-sized. The chain links TRBV29-1 to TRBJ2-3, with D maybe TRBD2 (5 bases). The V and J ends lost 2 bases and 0 bases respectively, with 12 bases between them. Germline V gene lookup returns CDR1 SQVTM and CDR2 ANQGSEA. CDR3 size: 15 residues. The chain's CDR3 is CSVESRTSSTDTQYF. The DNA of the CDR3 is TGCAGCGTTGAATCAAGGACTTCTAGCACAGATACGCAGTATTTT.

The genes are TRBV18 and TRBJ2-7, with D possibly being TRBD2 (5 bases). V shed 6 bases and J shed 3 bases, with 15 bases lying between them. The length of the CDR3 is 14 residues. CDR1 KGHSH and CDR2 LQKENI come from the germline V gene. CDR3 coding DNA: TGTGCCAGCTCGCCAACGAGGGAAAACTACGAGCAGTACTTC. Residues: CASSPTRENYEQYF.

This clone was observed a handful of times. The genes are TRBV9 and TRBJ2-7; D remains ambiguous. CDR1 is SGDLS, CDR2 YYNGEE, per germline. Trimming took 0 bases from V and 0 from J, leaving 7 bases between them. The CDR3 sequence is 14 residues long. CDR3 DNA sequence: TGTGCCAGCAGCGTAGGGAGACACTCCTACGAGCAGTACTTC. This encodes CASSVGRHSYEQYF.

This chain uses TRBV5-4 with TRBJ2-6; D remains unclear. V was shortened by 4 bases and J by 0 bases, with 8 bases between the two germline ends. Germline CDR1 is SGHNT and CDR2 is YYREEE (reference sequence). The CDR3 has 15 amino acids. This chain's CDR3 is CASSPWSSGANVLTF. CDR3 coding DNA: TGTGCCAGCAGCCCGTGGTCCTCTGGGGCCAACGTCCTGACTTTC.

This clone has just a few counts. V and J are TRBV7-2 and TRBJ1-5; unclear D gene. Germline assignment: CDR1 SGHTA and CDR2 FQGNSA. V lost 2 bases, J lost 5 bases, and 7 bases lay in between. This CDR3 is built from 13 residues. The CDR3 coding sequence is TGTGCCAGCAGCTTATGGCCAGATCAGCCCCAGCATTTT. This gives the protein CASSLWPDQPQHF.

This chain connects TRBV6-1 to TRBJ2-7, with TRBD2 matching 10 bases. The germline CDR1 and CDR2 sequences are MNHNS and SASEGT. This CDR3 spans 14 amino acids. Unmatched junction bases numbered 6, after V lost 7 bases and J lost 3 bases. Here the CDR3 reads CASTPGLADYEQYF. In DNA form, the CDR3 reads TGTGCCAGCACCCCCGGACTAGCGGACTACGAGCAGTACTTC.

This clone has just a few counts. The genes are TRBV2 and TRBJ2-2; no definite D call. Germline V gene sequence: CDR1 SNHLY, CDR2 FYNNEI. The CDR3 runs 12 residues. V was shortened by 3 bases and J by 6 bases, with 5 bases between the two germline ends. The CDR3 sequence is CASSEEPGELFF. The DNA of the CDR3 is TGTGCCAGCAGTGAGGAACCCGGGGAGCTGTTTTTT.

The genes are TRBV5-6 and TRBJ1-2, with D unresolved. CDR3 size: 12 residues. Germline CDR1 and CDR2: SGHDT and YYEEEE. The germline V and J ends were trimmed by 5 bases and 6 bases, with 11 bases remaining between them. In DNA form, the CDR3 reads TGTGCCAGCAGATTGCAGGCAGATGGCTACACCTTC. As protein: CASRLQADGYTF.

This clone was found a few times. The chain employs TRBV27 and TRBJ2-7, with TRBD2 matching 10 bases. Trimming removed 5 bases from V and 2 bases from J; junction bases left unmatched: 3. CDR1 and CDR2 (germline): MNHEY, SMNVEV (reference sequence). This CDR3 is built from 14 residues. CDR3 coding DNA: TGTGCCAGCAGTACAGGACTAGCGGCCTACGAGCAGTACTTC. It codes for CASSTGLAAYEQYF.

The chain links TRBV7-6 to TRBJ2-2; 7 bases map to TRBD2. This CDR3 contains 17 residues. Germline V gene lookup returns CDR1 SGHVS and CDR2 FNYEAQ. The V gene end was trimmed by 2 bases and the J gene end by 6 bases; junction bases not matched to a gene: 12. Here the CDR3 DNA reads TGTGCCAGCAGCTTACCGGTAGTGGGAGGGCAGTCCGGGGAGCTGTTTTTT. Amino acid sequence: CASSLPVVGGQSGELFF.

The rearrangement uses TRBV12-1 and TRBJ2-1; the table's D call of TRBD2 was not tested on the DNA. TRBV12-1 represents a pseudogene. The CDR3 contains 14 residues. Written as DNA, the CDR3 is TGTGCCAGCAGCTTCCACCGACTAGGGGCTGAGCAGTTCTTC. Protein: CASSFHRLGAEQFF.